The clone carrying this T cell receptor (beta chain) turned up a few times. The data were taken from a study of blood T cell repertoires in COVID-19. Measured with immunoSEQ multiplex PCR; TCRdb has only the in-frame clones, and not every one. The sample holds some 340,000 clones; about 87% are singletons and the top ten take about 5.4%. CDR1 is SGHTA and CDR2 is FQGNSA in the germline V gene. The ends were cut back, 5 bases at V and 2 bases at J, with 16 bases in the middle. The CDR3 runs 15 residues. This TCR was sampled from a woman in her twenties or thirties who had recovered from COVID-19. This chain connects TRBV7-2 to TRBJ2-7, with D maybe TRBD1 (5 bases). The sequenced material came from PBMCs or T cells enriched from blood (not recorded which). In nucleotides, the CDR3 is TGTGCCAGCAGCCCCCCCGAAGGGGAAACCTACGAGCAGTACTTC. As protein: CASSPPEGETYEQYF. The whole variable domain, remainder taken from reference TRBV7-2 and TRBJ2-7, is GAGVSQSPSNKVTEKGKDVELRCDPISGHTALYWYRQSLGQGLEFLIYFQGNSAPDKSGLPSDRFSAERTGGSVSTLTIQRTQQEDSAVYLCASSPPEGETYEQYFGPGTRLTVT.